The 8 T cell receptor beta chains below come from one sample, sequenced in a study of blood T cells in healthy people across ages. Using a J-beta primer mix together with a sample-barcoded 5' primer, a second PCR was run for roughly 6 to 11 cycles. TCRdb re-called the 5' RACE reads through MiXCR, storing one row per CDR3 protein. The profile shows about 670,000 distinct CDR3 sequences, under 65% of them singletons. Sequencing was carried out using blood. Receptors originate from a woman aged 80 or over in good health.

The CDR3 coding sequence is TGTGCCAGCAGCTTAGGATCCGGAAGCCGCGAAAAACTGTTTTTT. Its translation: CASSLGSGSREKLFF. The chain joins TRBV7-8 to TRBJ1-4; D not certain. Germline V gives CDR1 SGHVS, CDR2 FQNEAQ. V shed 1 base and J shed 8 bases, with 14 bases lying between them. CDR3 length: 15 residues.

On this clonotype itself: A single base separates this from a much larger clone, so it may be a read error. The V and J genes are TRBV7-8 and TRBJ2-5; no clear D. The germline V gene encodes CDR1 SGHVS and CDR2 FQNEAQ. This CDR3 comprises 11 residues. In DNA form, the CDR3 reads TGTACCAGCACCCAATTCGGGACCCAGTACTTC. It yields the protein CTSTQFGTQYF.

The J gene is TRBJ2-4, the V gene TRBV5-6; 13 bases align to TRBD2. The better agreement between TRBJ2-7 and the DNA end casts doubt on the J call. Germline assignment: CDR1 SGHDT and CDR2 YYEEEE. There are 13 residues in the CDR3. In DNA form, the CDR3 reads TGTGCCAGCGGGACTAGCGGGAAGGACGAGCAGTACTTC. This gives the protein CASGTSGKDEQYF.

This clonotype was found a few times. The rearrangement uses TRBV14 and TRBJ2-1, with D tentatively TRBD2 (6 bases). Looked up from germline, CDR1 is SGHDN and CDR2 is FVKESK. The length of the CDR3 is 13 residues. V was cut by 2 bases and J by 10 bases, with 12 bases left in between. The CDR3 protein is CASSQTLAGEQFF. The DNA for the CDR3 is TGTGCCAGCAGCCAAACACTAGCAGGGGAGCAGTTCTTC.

CDR3: CSVDRTGGRDGYTF. DNA of the CDR3: TGCAGCGTTGACCGGACAGGGGGCCGGGATGGCTACACCTTC. This chain connects TRBV29-1 to TRBJ1-2; 11 bases agree with TRBD1. Per the germline V gene, CDR1 is SQVTM and CDR2 is ANQGSEA. The CDR3 extends over 14 amino acids. J gave up 6 bases and V 3 bases, and 6 bases lay outside the gene matches.

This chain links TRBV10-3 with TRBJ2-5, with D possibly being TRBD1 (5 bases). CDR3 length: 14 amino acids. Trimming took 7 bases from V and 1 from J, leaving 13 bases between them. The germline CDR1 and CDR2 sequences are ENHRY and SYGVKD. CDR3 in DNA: TGTGCCATCACCGACGACAGAACCCAAGAGACCCAGTACTTC. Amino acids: CAITDDRTQETQYF.

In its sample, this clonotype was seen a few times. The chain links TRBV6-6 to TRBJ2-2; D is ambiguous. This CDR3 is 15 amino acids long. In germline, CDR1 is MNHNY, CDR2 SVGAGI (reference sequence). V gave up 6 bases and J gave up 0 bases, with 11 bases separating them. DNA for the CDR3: TGTGCCAGCAGGTACGGCAGCGCGAACACCGGGGAGCTGTTTTTT. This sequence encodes CASRYGSANTGELFF.

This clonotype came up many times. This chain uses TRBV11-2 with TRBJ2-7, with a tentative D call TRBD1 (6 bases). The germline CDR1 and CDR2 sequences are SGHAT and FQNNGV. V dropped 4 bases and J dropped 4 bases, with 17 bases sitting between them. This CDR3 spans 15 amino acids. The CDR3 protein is CASSYQPGQTYEQYF. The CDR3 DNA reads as TGTGCCAGCAGCTACCAACCCGGACAGACGTACGAGCAGTACTTC.